The 27 T cell receptor beta chains below all came from one sample that was sequenced in a study of cytomegalovirus exposure and HLA in healthy donors. The PCR was carried out with 60 Vbeta primers and 13 Jbeta primers. The table came from immunoSEQ multiplex PCR; TCRdb's copy has only in-frame clones and leaves some out. Here the sample spans around 150,000 clones, approximately 78% being singletons. Sequencing was done on a sample of PBMCs. All receptors come from a young woman in good health and CMV-seronegative.

This clone was seen only a few times. The chain is built from TRBV9 and TRBJ2-3; TRBD1 matches at 7 bases. Germline CDR1 and CDR2: SGDLS and YYNGEE. This CDR3 is built from 17 residues. The V gene end was trimmed by 4 bases and the J gene end by 0 bases; junction bases not matched to a gene: 11. CDR3 DNA: TGTGCCAGCAGCCCCCCCGTACAGGGGTCTAGCACAGATACGCAGTATTTT. This sequence encodes CASSPPVQGSSTDTQYF.

This sequence joins TRBV6-1 and TRBJ2-5, with 9 nucleotides matching TRBD1. V was pared by 4 bases and J by 2 bases, with 5 bases of the junction left unmatched. CDR3 length: 15 amino acids. CDR1 is MNHNS and CDR2 is SASEGT in the germline V gene. CDR3 in amino acids: CASSGRDRVQETQYF. CDR3 DNA sequence: TGTGCCAGCAGTGGCCGGGACAGGGTTCAAGAGACCCAGTACTTC.

The chain is built from TRBV7-3 and TRBJ2-7; TRBD2 aligns across 8 bases. The CDR3 loop spans 12 amino acids. From germline, CDR1 is SGHTA and CDR2 FQGTGA. The V gene end was trimmed by 5 bases and the J gene end by 7 bases; junction bases not matched to a gene: 4. This chain's CDR3 is CASSPGGAEQYF. Here the CDR3 DNA reads TGTGCCAGCAGCCCGGGGGGGGCGGAGCAGTACTTC.

The chain uses TRBV19 and TRBJ2-2, with D possibly matching TRBD2 (6 bases). Between the trimmed V and J ends, which lost 5 bases and 4 bases, there was a span of 17 bases. There are 16 residues in the CDR3. In germline, CDR1 is LNHDA, CDR2 SQIVND (reference sequence). The CDR3 DNA reads TGTGCCAGTAGTTTGGGACTCGGACTGAGCACCGGGGAGCTGTTTTTT. This gives the protein CASSLGLGLSTGELFF.

The chain recombines TRBV15 with TRBJ1-4, with TRBD1 matching over 9 bases. V was clipped by 7 bases and J by 8 bases; unmatched bases: 8. Germline CDR1 and CDR2: LNHNV and YYDKDF (reference sequence). The CDR3 contains 14 residues. CDR3 sequence (DNA): TGTGCCACCAAGTCCGGGACAGGGAGCGAAAAACTGTTTTTT. Amino acids: CATKSGTGSEKLFF.

This chain links TRBV11-2 with TRBJ2-7, with a possible D match to TRBD2 (6 bases). Germline CDR1 SGHAT, CDR2 FQNNGV. This CDR3 region has 12 residues. The germline V and J ends were trimmed by 4 bases and 7 bases, with 11 bases remaining between them. The CDR3 sequence: CASSYGTSEQYF. For the CDR3, the DNA is TGTGCCAGCAGCTATGGGACTTCTGAGCAGTACTTC. The variable domain in full, completed from reference TRBV11-2 and TRBJ2-7, reads EAGVAQSPRYKIIEKRQSVAFWCNPISGHATLYWYQQILGQGPKLLIQFQNNGVVDDSQLPKDRFSAERLKGVDSTLKIQPAKLEDSAVYLCASSYGTSEQYFGPGTRLTVT.

This chain uses TRBV10-3 with TRBJ2-7, with D maybe TRBD2 (6 bases). CDR1 is ENHRY and CDR2 is SYGVKD in the germline V gene. The CDR3 runs to 11 residues. Trimming took 7 bases from V and 6 from J, leaving 10 bases between them. CDR3 sequence (DNA): TGTGCCATCACCAACGGGGGCGAGCAGTACTTC. The encoded protein is CAITNGGEQYF.

The V gene is TRBV5-1, the J gene TRBJ2-7; possible D gene TRBD2, 7 bases. Deletions cut 4 bases from V and 3 bases from J, with 23 bases between. Looked up from germline, CDR1 is SGHRS and CDR2 is YFSETQ. The CDR3 sequence is 17 residues long. The DNA of the CDR3 is TGCGCCAGCAGCGGGGGGGGTATGGGGGCGGCAAACTACGAGCAGTACTTC. This sequence encodes CASSGGGMGAANYEQYF.

A note on this clone: At one end, the junction sequence differs from germline, possibly due to a read error. Other nucleotide sequences in the sample specify the same CDR3. The chain combines TRBV4-1 with TRBJ1-2, with 7 positions matching TRBD1. This CDR3 has 16 residues. Germline V lookup: CDR1 MGHRA, CDR2 YSYEKL. CDR3 nucleotides: TGCGCCAGCAGCCAAGATAGGGGGCGAGCGGGAGGTGGCTACACCTTT. Amino acids: CASSQDRGRAGGGYTF.

This clone has more than one count but fewer than ten. The chain couples TRBV5-1 to TRBJ1-5, with 7 bases identical to TRBD1. The CDR3 has 13 amino acids. Germline assignment: CDR1 SGHRS and CDR2 YFSETQ. The junction had 4 bases not matched to a gene; V was cut back by 0 bases and J by 10 bases. The CDR3 bases are TGCGCCAGCAGCTTGGTATCAGGGGGACCCCAGCATTTT. Residues: CASSLVSGGPQHF.

This chain uses TRBV9 with TRBJ2-7; TRBD1 is a possible D gene (6 bases). The CDR3 sequence is 14 residues long. V lost 0 bases to trimming and J lost 5 bases, with 12 bases between them. CDR1 is SGDLS, CDR2 YYNGEE, per germline. In DNA, the CDR3 is TGTGCCAGCAGCGTAGTTCCAGGGGCCCACGAGCAGTACTTC. Protein sequence: CASSVVPGAHEQYF.

The V and J genes are TRBV27 and TRBJ1-1, with D perhaps TRBD1 (6 bases). This CDR3 comprises 16 residues. V was trimmed by 7 bases and J by 4 bases, leaving 22 bases between them. From germline, CDR1 is MNHEY and CDR2 SMNVEV (reference sequence). This CDR3 is CASKPIGRGRVTEAFF. CDR3 in DNA: TGTGCCAGCAAACCAATCGGCAGGGGCCGGGTCACTGAAGCTTTCTTT.

The chain employs TRBV9 and TRBJ2-2, with TRBD2 matching 9 bases. The ends lost 0 bases at V and 5 bases at J; junction bases unmatched: 8. The CDR3 is made up of 17 amino acids. Germline V gives CDR1 SGDLS, CDR2 YYNGEE. CDR3 amino acids: CASSVGPSGDLTGELFF. The CDR3 bases are TGTGCCAGCAGCGTAGGTCCTAGCGGGGACTTAACCGGGGAGCTGTTTTTT.

This clone was picked up one time. The V gene is TRBV6-1, the J gene TRBJ2-3; 7 bases match TRBD1. CDR3 length: 14 residues. Trimming at V came to 2 bases and at J to 2 bases, leaving 1 base not matched to a gene. CDR1 MNHNS and CDR2 SASEGT come from the germline V gene. CDR3 nucleotides: TGTGCCAGCAGTGAAACAGGGGTCACAGATACGCAGTATTTT. This sequence encodes CASSETGVTDTQYF.

The chain couples TRBV11-2 to TRBJ2-7; the D gene is possibly TRBD2 (5 bases). CDR3 length equals 15 residues. Germline V gene lookup returns CDR1 SGHAT and CDR2 FQNNGV. Trimming removed 3 bases from V and 2 bases from J, with 14 bases in between. The CDR3 sequence is CASSFLGLAAYEQYF. The CDR3 nucleotides read TGTGCCAGCAGCTTCTTAGGGCTAGCCGCCTACGAGCAGTACTTC.

The sample holds a few counts of this clone. The chain recombines TRBV4-1 with TRBJ1-3, with TRBD1 as a possible D gene (5 bases). Per germline, CDR1 MGHRA and CDR2 YSYEKL. The CDR3 sequence is 17 residues long. V dropped 3 bases and J dropped 3 bases, with 18 bases sitting between them. The CDR3 DNA follows: TGCGCCAGCAGCCAGTGGGGGGAGGTCATTAGTGGAAACACCATATATTTT. Translated, it gives CASSQWGEVISGNTIYF.

The rearrangement uses TRBV2 and TRBJ1-4; possibly TRBD1 for D (5 bases). CDR1 is SNHLY, CDR2 FYNNEI, per germline. This CDR3 region has 15 residues. The ends were cut back, 3 bases at V and 7 bases at J, with 15 bases in the middle. DNA for the CDR3: TGTGCCAGCAGTGAGCTAGGTGGGGCAGGTGAAAAACTGTTTTTT. It is translated as CASSELGGAGEKLFF.

The gene calls are TRBV19 and TRBJ1-2; a possible D gene is TRBD1 (6 bases). V was cut by 8 bases and J by 0 bases, with 13 bases left in between. The CDR3 has 14 amino acids. The V gene's germline CDR1 is LNHDA and CDR2 SQIVND (reference sequence). CDR3 coding DNA: TGTGCCAGTTCCAGGGGCGGAGCTAACTATGGCTACACCTTC. Its protein is CASSRGGANYGYTF.

This clone was detected only once. The V call is TRBV7-2, the J call TRBJ2-5, with D possibly being TRBD1 (5 bases). This CDR3 comprises 15 residues. The germline V gene encodes CDR1 SGHTA and CDR2 FQGNSA. The germline V and J ends were trimmed by 3 bases and 5 bases, with 16 bases remaining between them. The chain's CDR3 is CASSFGREIRETQYF. In nucleotides, the CDR3 is TGTGCCAGCAGCTTTGGCAGGGAAATTCGGGAGACCCAGTACTTC.

This clone was recorded once. The chain is built from TRBV5-1 and TRBJ2-1, with TRBD1 matching 8 bases. CDR3 length: 16 amino acids. Per germline, CDR1 SGHRS and CDR2 YFSETQ. J was trimmed by 5 bases and V by 0 bases; bases with no gene match: 7. In DNA form, the CDR3 reads TGCGCCAGCAGCTTGGCCTCAACAGGGGGTGACAATGAGCAGTTCTTC. It is translated as CASSLASTGGDNEQFF.

This clone was picked up a small number of times. CDR3 region: CASSQKPNEETQYF. The CDR3 nucleotides are TGCGCCAGCAGCCAAAAGCCCAACGAAGAGACCCAGTACTTC. This chain connects TRBV5-1 to TRBJ2-5, with D unresolved. V lost 4 bases, J lost 3 bases, and 13 bases lay in between. CDR3 length: 14 residues. The germline V gene has CDR1 SGHRS and CDR2 YFSETQ.

V and J are TRBV4-1 and TRBJ2-3; 11 bases are shared with TRBD2. With 5 bases clipped from V and 1 base from J, the junction kept 8 bases outside the gene matches. The CDR3 is made up of 17 amino acids. Germline V gene sequence: CDR1 MGHRA, CDR2 YSYEKL. CDR3 in DNA: TGCGCCAGCAGCTCCCCTTTTAGCGGGAGGGGCACAGATACGCAGTATTTT. Protein: CASSSPFSGRGTDTQYF.

The chain has TRBV5-1 and TRBJ1-6; the D gene is possibly TRBD1 (6 bases). The germline V gene has CDR1 SGHRS and CDR2 YFSETQ. Trimming stripped 0 bases from V and 6 bases from J, with 13 bases between. CDR3 length: 16 amino acids. The CDR3 loop reads CASSLVSGGGNSPLHF. The CDR3 DNA follows: TGCGCCAGCAGCTTGGTTTCGGGGGGCGGTAATTCACCCCTCCACTTT.

The rearrangement uses TRBV6-1 and TRBJ2-2; D call uncertain. The V gene lost 5 bases and the J gene lost 2 bases, with 12 bases spanning the gap. Germline values: CDR1 MNHNS, CDR2 SASEGT. The CDR3 consists of 15 residues. The CDR3 loop reads CASSPQAGNTGELFF. Here the CDR3 DNA reads TGTGCCAGCAGTCCCCAGGCAGGAAACACCGGGGAGCTGTTTTTT.

A note on this clone: A junction boundary mismatches the germline segment, possibly from a read error. The CDR3: CASSSFNEQFF. The CDR3, as DNA: TGCGCCAGCAGCTCCTTCAATGAGCAGTTCTTC. The J gene is TRBJ2-1, the V gene TRBV5-1; D gene ambiguous. Germline V CDR1 and CDR2: SGHRS, YFSETQ. CDR3 length: 11 residues.

The gene calls are TRBV18 and TRBJ1-1, with unresolved D. The CDR3 spans 13 residues. V gave up 3 bases and J gave up 10 bases, with 15 bases separating them. Germline lookup yields CDR1 KGHSH and CDR2 LQKENI. The CDR3 spells CASSPLREGVAFF. In DNA form, the CDR3 reads TGTGCCAGCTCACCGCTGCGGGAAGGTGTAGCTTTCTTT.

This clone was seen a handful of times. The rearrangement uses TRBV25-1 and TRBJ2-1; 8 bases fit TRBD1. CDR1 and CDR2 from the germline V gene are MGHDK and SYGVNS. CDR3 size: 14 residues. The J segment lost 8 bases and the V segment lost 3 bases, leaving 6 bases of the junction unmatched. The CDR3 nucleotides are TGTGCCAGCAGTGACTCCAACAGGGGGGATGAGCAGTTCTTC. Its translation is CASSDSNRGDEQFF.